What follows is one T cell receptor (beta chain) and its context. The entry originates in a study of Ad26.COV2.S vaccination and SARS-CoV-2 variants. Trimming cost V 6 bases and J 0 bases, with 21 bases left between them. The CDR3 has 17 residues. Germline V gene lookup returns CDR1 MNHEY and CDR2 SMNVEV (reference sequence). Profiling relied on immunoSEQ multiplex PCR, and the TCRdb table lists in-frame clones only, not all of them. The table includes more than 350,000 clones, 80% to 95% detected once. As to treatment: 15 to 20 received Ad26.COV2.S at low or high dose, single or two shots; 5 received placebo; per-sample allocation not given. Specimens were obtained on day 63 following the first vaccine or placebo injection.

The source of this sequence is a person between 18 and 65 years old who received the Ad26.COV2.S COVID-19 vaccine or a placebo. The V gene is TRBV27, the J gene TRBJ2-7, with D possibly being TRBD2 (6 bases). Sequencing used peripheral blood, obtained in a trial of Ad26.COV2.S vaccine versus placebo. CDR3 DNA sequence: TGTGCCAGCAGCGTCTCGGGAGCGAACTTACCCTCCTACGAGCAGTACTTC. Translation gives CASSVSGANLPSYEQYF.